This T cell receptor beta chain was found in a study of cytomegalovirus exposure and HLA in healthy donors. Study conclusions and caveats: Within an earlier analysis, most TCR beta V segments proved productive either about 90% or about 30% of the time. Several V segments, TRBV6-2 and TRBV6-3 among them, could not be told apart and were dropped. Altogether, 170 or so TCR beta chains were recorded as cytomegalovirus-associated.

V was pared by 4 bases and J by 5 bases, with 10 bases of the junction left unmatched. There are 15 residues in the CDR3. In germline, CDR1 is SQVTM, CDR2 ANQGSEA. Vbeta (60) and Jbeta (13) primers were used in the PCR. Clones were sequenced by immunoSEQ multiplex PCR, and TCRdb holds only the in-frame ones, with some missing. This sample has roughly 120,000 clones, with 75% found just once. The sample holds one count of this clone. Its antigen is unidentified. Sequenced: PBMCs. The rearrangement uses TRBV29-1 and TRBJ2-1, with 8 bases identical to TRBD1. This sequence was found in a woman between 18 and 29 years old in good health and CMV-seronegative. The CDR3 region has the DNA TGCAGCGTTGGTACGACAGGGGCCTCAGACAATGAGCAGTTCTTC. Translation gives CSVGTTGASDNEQFF.